This entry lists 12 T cell receptor beta chains sequenced from one sample in a study of blood T cell repertoires in COVID-19. The assay was immunoSEQ multiplex PCR, and TCRdb's table has in-frame clones only and misses some. The sample includes around 110,000 clones, approximately 80% seen only once; the top ten take about 4.3%. Sequenced material: peripheral blood. The source is a man aged 70 or older with acute or convalescent COVID-19.

The chain is built from TRBV21-1 and TRBJ1-1. TRBV21-1 is annotated as a pseudogene. The length of the CDR3 is 13 residues. CDR3 coding DNA: TGTGCCAGCAGCAGAAAGGAGCCAGCGTTCGCTTTCTTT. Protein product: CASSRKEPAFAFF.

The genes are TRBV10-1 and TRBJ2-2, with D perhaps matching TRBD1 (6 bases). Trimming took 0 bases from V and 2 from J, leaving 13 bases between them. CDR1 and CDR2 from the germline V gene are WNHNN and SYGVQD (reference sequence). CDR3 length equals 17 residues. CDR3 bases: TGCGCCAGCAGTGAGTCCCCACAGGGTGGTAACACCGGGGAGCTGTTTTTT. Its protein is CASSESPQGGNTGELFF.

This clone was observed once. The rearrangement joins TRBV7-2 to TRBJ1-3, with D unclear. The germline V gene has CDR1 SGHTA and CDR2 FQGNSA. This CDR3 is 15 amino acids long. V was shortened by 1 base and J by 4 bases, with 11 bases between the two germline ends. CDR3 DNA: TGTGCCAGCAGCTTAGAATCCGGGAGCGGAAACACCATATATTTT. It translates to CASSLESGSGNTIYF.

The chain couples TRBV15 to TRBJ1-1, with a possible D match to TRBD1 (6 bases). V was cut by 2 bases and J by 0 bases, with 10 bases left in between. The CDR3 runs 15 residues. The germline V gene has CDR1 LNHNV and CDR2 YYDKDF (reference sequence). CDR3 sequence (DNA): TGTGCCACCAGCAGATTCACAGGGATGAACACTGAAGCTTTCTTT. Translating it yields CATSRFTGMNTEAFF.

The chain joins TRBV18 to TRBJ2-5; D call uncertain. Deletions cut 8 bases from V and 5 bases from J, with 12 bases between. Germline V lookup: CDR1 KGHSH, CDR2 LQKENI. The CDR3 contains 12 residues. The CDR3 protein is CASRPMGETQYF. CDR3 in DNA: TGTGCCAGCCGCCCCATGGGCGAGACCCAGTACTTC.

The chain recombines TRBV3-1 (or the pseudogene TRBV3-2) with TRBJ2-3, with 8 nucleotides matching TRBD2. Per the germline V gene, CDR1 is LGHDT and CDR2 is YNNKEL (reference sequence). The CDR3 sequence is 13 residues long. J was trimmed by 3 bases and V by 4 bases; bases with no gene match: 0. Written as DNA, the CDR3 is TGTGCCAGCAGCCCTAGCGGGACAGATACGCAGTATTTT. As protein: CASSPSGTDTQYF.

The chain carries TRBV4-3 and TRBJ2-7, with 7 bases that match TRBD1. Trimming cost V 1 base and J 5 bases; bases outside gene matches: 2. Germline assignment: CDR1 LGHNA and CDR2 YSLEER. The length of the CDR3 is 13 residues. The CDR3 DNA is TGCGCCAGCAGCCAAGCTACAGGGGACGAGCAGTACTTC. Its protein is CASSQATGDEQYF.

This clone was seen a few times. The V call is TRBV11-2, the J call TRBJ2-7; 7 positions match TRBD1. The CDR3 consists of 16 residues. CDR1 SGHAT and CDR2 FQNNGV come from the germline V gene. Losses at the gene ends were 5 bases for V and 0 bases for J; bases not matched to a gene: 10. CDR3 region: CASSRPRDSYSYEQYF. The CDR3 nucleotides read TGTGCCAGCAGCCGTCCTCGGGACAGTTACTCCTACGAGCAGTACTTC.

J is TRBJ2-3 and V is TRBV5-4; D possibly corresponds to TRBD2 (5 bases). The CDR3 is 14 residues long. V was pared by 5 bases and J by 2 bases, with 12 bases between. From germline, CDR1 is SGHNT and CDR2 YYREEE (reference sequence). The CDR3 is CASRWGAHTDTQYF. The CDR3 bases are TGTGCCAGCAGGTGGGGAGCGCACACAGATACGCAGTATTTT.

The chain recombines TRBV4-2 with TRBJ1-5; TRBD1 matches at 7 bases. Per germline, CDR1 LGHNA and CDR2 YNFKEQ. The CDR3 contains 15 residues. V lost 0 bases, J lost 7 bases, and 6 bases stayed unmatched. CDR3 residues: CASSQEGDREQPQHF. Written as DNA, the CDR3 is TGTGCCAGCAGCCAAGAAGGAGACAGGGAACAGCCCCAGCATTTT.

V gene TRBV19 combines with J gene TRBJ2-3, with 7 bases identical to TRBD2. The V segment lost 6 bases and the J segment 6 bases; nucleotides outside the gene matches: 9. The CDR3 has 14 residues. Germline V CDR1 and CDR2: LNHDA, SQIVND (reference sequence). The CDR3 region has the DNA TGTGCCAGTAGGGAGGCGGGGGAGTCGGATACGCAGTATTTT. The encoded protein is CASREAGESDTQYF.

The chain recombines TRBV5-4 with TRBJ2-7, with TRBD2 matching 9 bases. CDR3 length equals 15 residues. The trim removed 0 bases at V and 0 bases at J, leaving 1 base unmatched. Per germline, CDR1 SGHNT and CDR2 YYREEE (reference sequence). CDR3 sequence (DNA): TGTGCCAGCAGCTTGGCTAGCGGGGTCTCCTACGAGCAGTACTTC. It codes for CASSLASGVSYEQYF.